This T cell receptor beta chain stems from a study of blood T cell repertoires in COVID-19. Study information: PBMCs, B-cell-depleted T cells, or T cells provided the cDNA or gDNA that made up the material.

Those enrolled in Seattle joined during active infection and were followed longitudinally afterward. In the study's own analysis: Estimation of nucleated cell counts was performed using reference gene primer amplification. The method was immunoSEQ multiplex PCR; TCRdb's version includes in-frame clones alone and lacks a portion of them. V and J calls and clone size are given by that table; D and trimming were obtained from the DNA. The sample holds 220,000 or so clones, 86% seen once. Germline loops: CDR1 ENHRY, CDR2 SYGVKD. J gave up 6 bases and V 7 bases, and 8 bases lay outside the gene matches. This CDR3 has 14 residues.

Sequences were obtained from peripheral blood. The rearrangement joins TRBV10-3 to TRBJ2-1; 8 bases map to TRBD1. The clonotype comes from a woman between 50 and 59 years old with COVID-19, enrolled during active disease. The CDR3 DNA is TGTGCCATCACTGCACAGGGGGGAGTCAATGAGCAGTTCTTC. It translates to CAITAQGGVNEQFF.